Listed below are T cell receptor beta chains from one sample, sequenced in a study of metastatic and nonmetastatic thyroid tumors. From the PCR reads, TCRdb re-called clones with MiXCR. Of 26,000 or so clones in the sample, more than 14% are singletons; the top ten hold around a sixth. Sequencing was done on a sample of blood. The origin of the receptors is a male donor with papillary thyroid cancer or a benign thyroid nodule (not recorded which). Some clones in this sample may be carry-over from other donors' samples. Each CDR3 is given with its conserved first and last residue. The D gene is left open where the match is weak. Size is omitted from some rows. Given values are once, few, many or a class for expanded clones.

clone size	CDR3 length	V gene	D gene	J gene	CDR3 protein	CDR3 DNA
NA	13	TRBV5-4	TRBD1	TRBJ1-1	CASRAGGDTEAFF	TGTGCCAGCAGGGCAGGGGGTGACACTGAAGCTTTCTTT
NA	14	TRBV18	NA	TRBJ2-7	CASSPPSQGYEQYF	TGTGCCAGCTCACCACCCTCACAGGGCTACGAGCAGTACTTC
many	14	TRBV6-1	NA	TRBJ2-3	CASSPSVASDTQYF	TGTGCCAGCAGTCCTTCTGTGGCGTCAGATACGCAGTATTTT
few	12	TRBV19	NA	TRBJ2-4	CATLSAKNIQHF	TGTGCCACCCTGTCTGCCAAAAACATTCAGCACTTC
many	16	TRBV6-1	TRBD2	TRBJ2-5	CASSTRSGGLQETQYF	TGTGCCAGCAGTACGCGTAGCGGGGGGCTTCAAGAGACCCAGTACTTC
many	14	TRBV20-1	NA	TRBJ2-5	CSATRPGREETQYF	TGCAGTGCTACCCGACCAGGAAGAGAAGAGACCCAGTACTTC
many	16	TRBV6-1	NA	TRBJ2-3	CASSEGGGLGTDTQYF	TGTGCCAGCAGTGAAGGGGGTGGGCTGGGCACAGATACGCAGTATTTT
many	16	TRBV11-3	TRBD2	TRBJ2-3	CASSLDLSGSTDTQYF	TGTGCCAGCAGCTTAGATCTTAGCGGGAGCACAGATACGCAGTATTTT
few	12	TRBV10-3	NA	TRBJ2-5	CAISESKETQYF	TGTGCCATCAGTGAGTCAAAAGAGACCCAGTACTTC
many	16	TRBV5-1	TRBD1	TRBJ1-4	CASSLWGDSANEKLFF	TGCGCCAGCAGCTTGTGGGGGGACAGTGCTAATGAAAAACTGTTTTTT
many	16	TRBV27	NA	TRBJ2-1	CASSLSRDTSKGEQFF	TGTGCCAGCAGTTTATCGAGGGACACCTCTAAGGGTGAGCAGTTCTTC
NA	15	TRBV5-1	TRBD2	TRBJ2-4	CASRQSGTSGRAKYF	TGCGCCAGCAGACAAAGTGGGACTAGCGGGAGGGCCAAGTACTTC
medium-sized	14	TRBV6-1	NA	TRBJ1-1	CASSGQGMSTEAFF	TGTGCCAGCAGTGGGCAGGGTATGAGCACTGAAGCTTTCTTT
many	14	TRBV6-1	NA	TRBJ2-5	CASSELGYQETQYF	TGTGCCAGCAGTGAACTGGGGTACCAAGAGACCCAGTACTTC
many	14	TRBV19	NA	TRBJ2-7	CASSTSGGSYEQYF	TGTGCCAGTAGTACCAGCGGTGGCTCCTACGAGCAGTACTTC
few	14	TRBV15	TRBD1	TRBJ2-7	CATSGDRGPYEQYF	TGTGCCACCAGCGGGGACAGGGGGCCCTACGAGCAGTACTTC
many	14	TRBV7-2	NA	TRBJ1-5	CASASGKGNQPQHF	TGTGCCAGCGCTTCAGGGAAGGGCAATCAGCCCCAGCATTTT
many	12	TRBV6-4	NA	TRBJ2-1	CASSEGHNEQFF	TGTGCCAGCAGTGAGGGGCACAATGAGCAGTTCTTC
many	16	TRBV10-2	TRBD1	TRBJ2-7	CASSTRPGQGVNEQYF	TGCGCCAGCAGCACCAGACCGGGACAGGGAGTTAACGAGCAGTACTTC
many	18	TRBV7-3	TRBD2	TRBJ2-3	CASSLLLAGTSITDTQYF	TGTGCCAGCAGCTTATTACTAGCGGGAACATCGATCACAGATACGCAGTATTTT
NA	16	TRBV4-1	TRBD1	TRBJ1-1	CASSQGRGRGDTEAFF	TGCGCCAGCAGCCAAGGCAGGGGGCGCGGGGACACTGAAGCTTTCTTT
many	15	TRBV9	TRBD1	TRBJ2-7	CASSAGQGIGYEQYF	TGTGCCAGCAGCGCCGGACAGGGGATTGGCTACGAGCAGTACTTC
many	15	TRBV18	NA	TRBJ2-1	CASSPPPGTYNEQFF	TGTGCCAGCTCACCACCGCCGGGAACCTACAATGAGCAGTTCTTC
NA	14	TRBV6-9	NA	TRBJ1-2	CASSGMTAPQGYTF	TGCGCCAGCAGCGGGATGACAGCCCCTCAAGGCTACACCTTC
NA	13	TRBV3-1	TRBD1	TRBJ1-2	CASSQATGGGYTF	TGTGCCAGCAGCCAAGCGACAGGGGGTGGCTACACCTTC
medium-sized	15	TRBV30	TRBD2	TRBJ2-2	CAWKLAGVDTGELFF	TGTGCCTGGAAACTAGCGGGGGTGGACACCGGGGAGCTGTTTTTT
many	11	TRBV20-1	NA	TRBJ2-7	CSAREDYEQYF	TGCAGTGCTAGAGAGGACTACGAGCAGTACTTC
many	15	TRBV5-1	NA	TRBJ1-2	CASSRNSDPNYGYTF	TGCGCCAGCAGCCGAAACAGCGACCCTAACTATGGCTACACCTTC
many	12	TRBV18	NA	TRBJ1-1	CASSPDRSEAFF	TGTGCCAGCTCACCCGACCGTTCCGAGGCTTTCTTT
many	12	TRBV7-9	NA	TRBJ2-3	CASSLTADTQYF	TGTGCCAGCAGCTTAACCGCAGATACGCAGTATTTT
NA	14	TRBV7-6	NA	TRBJ1-1	CASSLEAGKTEDFF	TGTGCCAGCAGCTTAGAGGCGGGGAAAACTGAAGATTTCTTT
many	16	TRBV6-4	NA	TRBJ2-6	CASSDSVRVGANVLTF	TGTGCCAGCAGTGACTCGGTTAGGGTTGGGGCCAACGTCCTGACTTTC
NA	13	TRBV15	TRBD1	TRBJ1-2	CATRLSGGYGYTF	TGTGCCACCAGACTATCAGGGGGATATGGCTACACCTTC
NA	15	TRBV12-3/TRBV12-4	TRBD2	TRBJ2-1	CASSLGGGRVHEQFF	TGTGCCAGCAGTCTCGGAGGAGGGAGGGTCCATGAGCAGTTCTTC
medium-sized	14	TRBV5-1	NA	TRBJ2-1	CASVGGAADNEQFF	TGCGCCAGCGTAGGCGGCGCAGCCGACAATGAGCAGTTCTTC
many	15	TRBV12-5	TRBD2	TRBJ2-2	CASGLIAGSAGELFF	TGTGCTAGTGGTTTAATAGCGGGGTCCGCCGGGGAGCTGTTTTTT
many	15	TRBV5-1	TRBD2	TRBJ2-7	CASSLLGASGYEQYF	TGCGCCAGCAGCCTCTTAGGCGCTAGCGGGTACGAGCAGTACTTC
many	18	TRBV5-1	TRBD2	TRBJ2-3	CASSPDPISGRASDTQYF	TGCGCCAGCAGCCCCGACCCAATTAGCGGGAGGGCCTCGGATACGCAGTATTTT
NA	12	TRBV27	NA	TRBJ1-1	CASRTGNTEAFF	TGTGCCAGCAGGACAGGTAACACTGAAGCTTTCTTT
many	13	TRBV6-4	NA	TRBJ2-1	CASAIGPSNEQFF	TGTGCCAGCGCGATAGGGCCCAGCAATGAGCAGTTCTTC
many	11	TRBV7-8	NA	TRBJ1-2	CASEEGIGYTF	TGTGCCAGCGAGGAGGGGATTGGCTACACCTTC
many	15	TRBV7-6	TRBD1	TRBJ1-2	CASSLNRDRGQGYTF	TGTGCCAGCAGCTTAAACCGGGACAGGGGACAAGGCTACACCTTC